Listed below are T cell receptor beta chains from one sample, sequenced in a study of blood T cell repertoires in COVID-19. Assay used: immunoSEQ multiplex PCR; TCRdb lists only in-frame clones, some missing. This repertoire shows about 83,000 clones, approximately 86% found once; its top ten account for approximately 8%. Sequencing used peripheral blood. These receptors were obtained from a man older than 75 with active or convalescent COVID-19. Each CDR3 is given with its conserved first and last residue. The D gene is left open where the match is weak. For some rows the clone size is stated as once, few or many, or as a class when expanded; others skip it.

cdr3_length	clone_size	v_call	j_call	d_call	cdr3_nt	cdr3_aa
16	NA	TRBV10-2	TRBJ2-1	NA	TGCGCCAGCGGCCAGTTAGGGGACTCCCTATACAATGAGCAGTTCTTC	CASGQLGDSLYNEQFF
13	NA	TRBV21-1	TRBJ1-2	NA	TGTGCCAGCAGCAGGAGAGGGAGCTATGGCTACACCTTC	CASSRRGSYGYTF
16	NA	TRBV7-2	TRBJ1-2	NA	TGTGCCAGCAGCTCCACGCTGACAGGCTCGACCTATGGCTACACCTTC	CASSSTLTGSTYGYTF
14	NA	TRBV2	TRBJ1-1	NA	TGTGCCAGCAGGTTGGCCAGAATGAACACTGAAGCTTTCTTT	CASRLARMNTEAFF
13	NA	TRBV19	TRBJ1-4	NA	TGTGCCAGCAACAGGGTTCGGAATGAAAAACTGTTTTTT	CASNRVRNEKLFF
15	NA	TRBV2	TRBJ2-5	TRBD2	TGTGCCAGCAGTCCCCGCCTAGCGGGAGTTGAGACCCAGTACTTC	CASSPRLAGVETQYF
15	NA	TRBV11-3	TRBJ2-5	TRBD1	TGTGCCAGCAGCTTAGAAACAGGGGGCAGGGAGACCCAGTACTTC	CASSLETGGRETQYF
13	NA	TRBV3-1/TRBV3-2	TRBJ1-4	NA	TGTGCCAGCAGCCGAGGGATATATGAAAAACTGTTTTTT	CASSRGIYEKLFF
13	few	TRBV15	TRBJ1-2	NA	TGTGCCACCAGCACCCGGACGGGGGATGGCTACACCTTC	CATSTRTGDGYTF
16	NA	TRBV7-3	TRBJ2-1	TRBD1	TGTGCCAGCAGCCCACTCGGGACAGGGGCATACAATGAGCAGTTCTTC	CASSPLGTGAYNEQFF
14	NA	TRBV6-4	TRBJ2-5	TRBD2	TGTGCCAGACATCCGGGACTAGCGGAAGAGACCCAGTACTTC	CARHPGLAEETQYF
13	NA	TRBV10-1	TRBJ1-1	NA	TGCGCCAGCAGTGAGGCCAGGAACACTGAAGCTTTCTTT	CASSEARNTEAFF
16	NA	TRBV5-1	TRBJ1-2	TRBD1	TGCGCCAGCAGCTTGGCCCCGGACAGGGCCGACTATGGCTACACCTTC	CASSLAPDRADYGYTF
15	NA	TRBV5-8	TRBJ2-5	TRBD2	TGTGCCAGCAGCTCTACTAGCGGGGGGCAAGAGACCCAGTACTTC	CASSSTSGGQETQYF
16	NA	TRBV28	TRBJ2-1	TRBD2	TGTGCCAGCAGTTACACTAGCGGGGGGGGTAACAATGAGCAGTTCTTC	CASSYTSGGGNNEQFF
13	NA	TRBV5-6	TRBJ2-3	NA	TGTGCCAGCAGCTTTGGGCCCACAGATACGCAGTATTTT	CASSFGPTDTQYF
14	NA	TRBV19	TRBJ2-5	TRBD1	TGTGCCAGTAGCCTTGACAGGGGGCAAGAGACCCAGTACTTC	CASSLDRGQETQYF
15	NA	TRBV6-2/TRBV6-3	TRBJ1-1	TRBD1	TGTGCCAGCAGTTACGGAGGGGGCTCGAACACTGAAGCTTTCTTT	CASSYGGGSNTEAFF
14	NA	TRBV25-1	TRBJ1-5	NA	TGTGCCAGCAGTGGTCCGGGATCCTATCAGCCCCAGCATTTT	CASSGPGSYQPQHF
16	NA	TRBV28	TRBJ2-2	TRBD1	TGTGCCAGCAGGTACCCGGGACAGGGCAACACCGGGGAGCTGTTTTTT	CASRYPGQGNTGELFF
14	NA	TRBV24-1	TRBJ2-3	TRBD1	TGTGCCACCAGTGGAGACAGGGGCTCCTTGGCGCAGTATTTT	CATSGDRGSLAQYF
18	NA	TRBV4-1	TRBJ1-5	NA	TGCGCCAGCAGCCAAGACCGGGACACCGGAAGATACAATCAGCCCCAGCATTTT	CASSQDRDTGRYNQPQHF
13	NA	TRBV5-8	TRBJ2-2	NA	TGTGCCAGCAGCCTTACTAGTTCCGGGGAGCTGTTTTTT	CASSLTSSGELFF
15	NA	TRBV5-1	TRBJ1-2	NA	TGCGCCAGCAGCTTGGCCACGGGAGCTAACTATGGCTACACCTTC	CASSLATGANYGYTF
12	NA	TRBV29-1	TRBJ2-1	TRBD1	TGCAGCGGCAACAGGGGGAACAATGAGCAGTTCTTC	CSGNRGNNEQFF
14	NA	TRBV10-3	TRBJ2-5	NA	TGTGCCATCAGTGATGCCACAGGTGAAGAGACCCAGTACTTC	CAISDATGEETQYF
14	NA	TRBV6-5	TRBJ1-1	TRBD1	TGTGCCAGCAGTAAGACAGGGCGGGGCACTGAAGCTTTCTTT	CASSKTGRGTEAFF
12	NA	TRBV13	TRBJ2-1	NA	TGTGCCAGCAGCTTCCGCGGGAATGAGCAGTTCTTC	CASSFRGNEQFF
13	NA	TRBV5-1	TRBJ1-1	NA	TGCGCCAGCTCCTCGGGAGGGGACACTGAAGCTTTCTTT	CASSSGGDTEAFF
12	NA	TRBV3-1/TRBV3-2	TRBJ1-2	NA	TGTGCCAGCAGTCAAGGGGGGGTCGGCTACACCTTC	CASSQGGVGYTF
15	NA	TRBV6-6	TRBJ1-4	NA	TGTGCCAGCATCCGCCCGGGGTTCAAGAGGGAAAAACTGTTTTTT	CASIRPGFKREKLFF
15	NA	TRBV15	TRBJ2-3	NA	TGTGCCACCAGCAGAGGTCTTACAGGGCGGGATACGCAGTATTTT	CATSRGLTGRDTQYF
16	NA	TRBV2	TRBJ1-3	NA	TGTGCCAGCAGTGAACCAGGGAGGGCCTGGGGAAACACCATATATTTT	CASSEPGRAWGNTIYF
13	NA	TRBV5-1	TRBJ1-1	NA	TGCGCCAGCAGCTTGGCCGAGAGGGGGAGAGCTTTCTTT	CASSLAERGRAFF
15	NA	TRBV24-1	TRBJ2-1	TRBD2	TGTGCCACCAGTGATTTAAGCGGGGGTTACAATGAGCAGTTCTTC	CATSDLSGGYNEQFF
16	NA	TRBV19	TRBJ2-1	NA	TGTGCCAGTAGCGGCTTGGGGGACTTGATTTTCGACGAGCAGTTCTTC	CASSGLGDLIFDEQFF
17	NA	TRBV7-9	TRBJ2-2	TRBD2	TGTGCCAGCAGCTCCGGACTAGCGGGAGCAGTCACCGGGGAGCTGTTTTTT	CASSSGLAGAVTGELFF
15	NA	TRBV5-4	TRBJ1-5	NA	TGTGCCAGCAGCAGCGGGCCGTCGGGCAATCAGCCCCAGCATTTT	CASSSGPSGNQPQHF
12	few	TRBV18	TRBJ1-1	NA	TGTGCCAGCTCACTAATGAACACTGAAGCTTTCTTT	CASSLMNTEAFF
21	NA	TRBV7-3	TRBJ2-2	TRBD2	TGTGCCAGCAGCTTAACGGCGGGACTAGCGGGAGGGCCGTCAAACACCGGGGAGCTGTTTTTT	CASSLTAGLAGGPSNTGELFF
15	NA	TRBV5-6	TRBJ2-5	NA	TGTGCCAGCAGCTTGGGGACAGTATCGGGAGAGACCCAGTACTTC	CASSLGTVSGETQYF
18	NA	TRBV30	TRBJ2-1	TRBD2	TGTGCCTGGACCTTCGGTAGGACTAGCGGGAGTGTATACAATGAGCAGTTCTTC	CAWTFGRTSGSVYNEQFF
18	NA	TRBV5-6	TRBJ1-1	TRBD1	TGTGCCAGCAGCTTGGCCGGGACAGGGCCTCGATTTTTCACTGAAGCTTTCTTT	CASSLAGTGPRFFTEAFF
14	NA	TRBV7-3	TRBJ2-1	NA	TGTGCCAGCAGCTTAGGTGCAGGGTGGGATGAGCAGTTCTTC	CASSLGAGWDEQFF
14	once	TRBV5-1	TRBJ2-1	NA	TGCGCCAGCAGCCGAGGAGATTCGGCGGATGAGCAGTTCTTC	CASSRGDSADEQFF
16	few	TRBV19	TRBJ1-1	TRBD1	TGTGCCAGTAGTCACGGACAGGGGAGACGGGGCACTGAAGCTTTCTTT	CASSHGQGRRGTEAFF